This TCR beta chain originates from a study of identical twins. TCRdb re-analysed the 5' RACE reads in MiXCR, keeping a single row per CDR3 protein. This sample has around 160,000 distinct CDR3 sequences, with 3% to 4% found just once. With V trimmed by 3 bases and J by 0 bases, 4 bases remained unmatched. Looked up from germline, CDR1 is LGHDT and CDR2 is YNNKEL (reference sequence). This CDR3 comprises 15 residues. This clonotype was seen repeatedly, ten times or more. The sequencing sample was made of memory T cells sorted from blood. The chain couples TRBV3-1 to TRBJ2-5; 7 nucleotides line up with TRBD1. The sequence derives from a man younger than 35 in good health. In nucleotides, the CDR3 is TGTGCCAGCAGCCAGAACAGGGGCAACCAAGAGACCCAGTACTTC. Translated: CASSQNRGNQETQYF.